This T cell receptor (beta chain) was recovered during a study of T cell responses to AZD1222 COVID-19 vaccine. Regarding the study as a whole: Increased Spike-specific TCR breadth and depth were observed after two AZD1222 doses. The study sampled repertoires only after the peak T cell response.

Details on this clone: Its target is not known.

V was trimmed by 1 base and J by 7 bases, leaving 14 bases between them. Germline lookup yields CDR1 SGHAT and CDR2 FQNNGV. The CDR3 spans 16 residues. Pooling was applied to second doses at about 4 or about 12 weeks. Clones were sequenced by immunoSEQ multiplex PCR, and TCRdb holds only the in-frame ones, with some missing. The sample has roughly 150,000 clones, 90% seen once. The starting material was peripheral blood, obtained 28 days after the second AZD1222 dose. The chain joins TRBV11-2 to TRBJ1-6; possible D gene TRBD1, 6 bases. The source of this sequence is an adult who received the AZD1222 COVID-19 vaccine. CDR3 DNA: TGTGCCAGCAGCTTAGTGTTGGGGGCAGGGAATTCACCCCTCCACTTT. Protein: CASSLVLGAGNSPLHF.